One and the same sample provided the 24 T cell receptor beta chains below, sequenced in a study of memory CD4+ T cells and cytomegalovirus serostatus. Single viable CD3+CD4+CD8-CD45RO+ cells were sorted as the memory CD4+ T cells. Here immunoSEQ multiplex PCR was the method, and the copy in TCRdb shows in-frame clones only, minus some. The table includes 84,000 or so clones, approximately 80% detected once. The sequenced material came from memory CD4+ T cells from blood. These receptors all come from an adult in good health and CMV-seronegative.

The chain's CDR3 is CATSREGQGAETQYF. The CDR3, as DNA: TGTGCCACCAGCAGAGAGGGACAGGGGGCAGAGACCCAGTACTTC. This chain joins TRBV15 and TRBJ2-5; the match to TRBD1 covers 12 bases. Germline V CDR1 and CDR2: LNHNV, YYDKDF (reference sequence). This CDR3 has 15 residues. Trimming at V came to 0 bases and at J to 4 bases, leaving 0 bases not matched to a gene.

The gene calls are TRBV11-3 and TRBJ2-5; D is possibly TRBD2 (6 bases). V lost 3 bases and J lost 2, with 10 bases in between. This CDR3 is 14 amino acids long. Per germline, CDR1 SGHNT and CDR2 YENEEA. CDR3 in amino acids: CASSFSGYQETQYF. CDR3 nucleotides: TGTGCCAGCAGCTTCAGCGGGTATCAAGAGACCCAGTACTTC.

This chain links TRBV5-5 with TRBJ1-2; 8 nucleotides line up with TRBD1. Germline V gene data show CDR1 as SGHKS and CDR2 as YYEKEE (reference sequence). CDR3 size: 14 residues. The J segment lost 2 bases and the V segment lost 4 bases, leaving 4 bases of the junction unmatched. CDR3 residues: CASSPAGGNYGYTF. DNA of the CDR3: TGTGCCAGCAGCCCCGCAGGGGGCAACTATGGCTACACCTTC. Looking up the rest from reference TRBV5-5 and TRBJ1-2 gives the full variable domain: DAGVTQSPTHLIKTRGQQVTLRCSPISGHKSVSWYQQVLGQGPQFIFQYYEKEERGRGNFPDRFSARQFPNYSSELNVNALLLGDSALYLCASSPAGGNYGYTFGSGTRLTVV.

This sequence joins TRBV9 and TRBJ2-5; D unclear. Germline V lookup: CDR1 SGDLS, CDR2 YYNGEE. The CDR3 has 12 residues. Trimming shortened V by 0 bases and J by 4 bases, and 4 bases separated the two germline ends. The CDR3 protein is CASSVDRETQYF. CDR3 bases: TGTGCCAGCAGCGTAGATCGAGAGACCCAGTACTTC.

The CDR3 DNA is TGTGCCAGCATTAGGGGGCAGGGTTACACTGAAGCTTTCTTT. Residues: CASIRGQGYTEAFF. The chain carries TRBV2 and TRBJ1-1; 7 bases are shared with TRBD1. The CDR3 is 14 residues long. Unmatched junction bases numbered 8, after V lost 7 bases and J lost 3 bases. The germline V gene encodes CDR1 SNHLY and CDR2 FYNNEI.

The chain joins TRBV2 to TRBJ2-7, with TRBD1 matching 7 bases. Germline CDR1 and CDR2: SNHLY and FYNNEI. J gave up 1 base and V 6 bases, and 6 bases lay outside the gene matches. The CDR3 sequence is 14 residues long. In nucleotides, the CDR3 is TGTGCCAGCAGAAAGAGGGACAGTTCCTACGAGCAGTACTTC. Residues: CASRKRDSSYEQYF.

J is TRBJ1-1 and V is TRBV11-2; the D gene is possibly TRBD1 (5 bases). The ends were cut back, 1 base at V and 4 bases at J, with 13 bases in the middle. The V gene's germline CDR1 is SGHAT and CDR2 FQNNGV. CDR3 length: 15 residues. The CDR3 loop reads CASSLVTGGGTEAFF. As DNA, the CDR3 is TGTGCCAGCAGCTTAGTAACTGGGGGAGGCACTGAAGCTTTCTTT.

The genes are TRBV2 and TRBJ2-2, with 8 bases aligning to TRBD1. Germline-derived CDR1 and CDR2 are SNHLY and FYNNEI. The CDR3 has 16 residues. The V gene end was trimmed by 6 bases and the J gene end by 0 bases; junction bases not matched to a gene: 6. The DNA of the CDR3 is TGTGCCAGCAGCTTGGACAGGGCCACGAACACCGGGGAGCTGTTTTTT. As protein: CASSLDRATNTGELFF.

The chain employs TRBV11-2 and TRBJ1-5, with D uncertain. CDR3 length equals 14 residues. V was cut by 5 bases and J by 1 base, with 9 bases left in between. The germline V gene encodes CDR1 SGHAT and CDR2 FQNNGV. The CDR3 loop is CASSPSRSNQPQHF. CDR3 in DNA: TGTGCCAGCAGCCCGAGTAGGAGCAATCAGCCCCAGCATTTT.

This clone was observed a single time. The J gene is TRBJ2-7, the V gene TRBV30, with a possible D match to TRBD1 (5 bases). Germline lookup yields CDR1 GTSNPN and CDR2 SVGIG (reference sequence). This CDR3 contains 14 residues. Trimming removed 5 bases at V and 2 bases at J, with 16 bases between. As DNA, the CDR3 is TGTGCCTGGGCCTGGGGCAGGCCGGCCTACGAGCAGTACTTC. The encoded protein is CAWAWGRPAYEQYF.

The chain is built from TRBV6-5 and TRBJ2-1; 9 bases match TRBD1. V dropped 5 bases and J dropped 8; count of bases not matched to a gene: 10. CDR3 length equals 15 residues. CDR1 MNHEY and CDR2 SVGAGI come from the germline V gene. The CDR3 DNA is TGTGCCAGCAGTCCGTCCCGGGACAGGGTGGATGAGCAGTTCTTC. This codes for CASSPSRDRVDEQFF.

CDR3 coding DNA: TGTGCCAGCAGTTACTATGGAGGGAACTATGGCTACACCTTC. It is translated as CASSYYGGNYGYTF. This chain joins TRBV6-6 and TRBJ1-2; no clear D gene. The germline CDR1 and CDR2 sequences are MNHNY and SVGAGI (reference sequence). The CDR3 is made up of 14 amino acids. Trimming left V 1 base short and J 2 bases short, with 8 bases between.

The V and J genes are TRBV5-1 and TRBJ1-6; D call uncertain. Deletions cut 4 bases from V and 9 bases from J, with 14 bases between. Germline lookup yields CDR1 SGHRS and CDR2 YFSETQ. The CDR3 runs 14 residues. The CDR3 DNA is TGCGCCAGCAGCCCTGCTAGCGGGGTTTCACCCCTCCACTTT. It specifies CASSPASGVSPLHF.

The CDR3 is CASSLIGQGYSYEQYF. CDR3 bases: TGTGCCAGCAGCTTAATCGGTCAGGGCTACTCCTACGAGCAGTACTTC. V usage is TRBV7-8 and J usage is TRBJ2-7, with a weak D call TRBD1 (5 bases). The CDR3 totals 16 residues. V was pared by 2 bases and J by 0 bases, with 14 bases between. Germline CDR1 reads SGHVS; CDR2 reads FQNEAQ.

This chain connects TRBV4-1 to TRBJ2-7; 10 bases match TRBD2. CDR1 is MGHRA and CDR2 is YSYEKL in the germline V gene. There are 15 residues in the CDR3. Germline trimming cut 9 bases from V and 5 bases from J; bases unmatched to any gene: 13. CDR3 sequence reads: CASKYLAGGGHEQYF. The CDR3 nucleotides are TGCGCCAGTAAATACTTAGCGGGGGGAGGCCACGAGCAGTACTTC.

Here the CDR3 DNA reads TGTGCCAGCAGCGCGTCAGGGGATAGTGATCAGCCCCAGCATTTT. Amino acid sequence: CASSASGDSDQPQHF. The chain recombines TRBV9 with TRBJ1-5; the D gene is possibly TRBD1 (6 bases). V dropped 3 bases and J dropped 5 bases, with 15 bases sitting between them. Looked up from germline, CDR1 is SGDLS and CDR2 is YYNGEE. The CDR3 consists of 15 residues.

This chain's CDR3 is CAWGRAENQPQHF. In nucleotides, the CDR3 is TGTGCCTGGGGCCGGGCAGAGAATCAGCCCCAGCATTTT. The chain links TRBV30 to TRBJ1-5; D gene uncertain. V lost 5 bases and J 4 bases, leaving 12 bases between the germline ends. The CDR3 spans 13 residues. The germline V gene has CDR1 GTSNPN and CDR2 SVGIG (reference sequence).

The J gene is TRBJ1-1, the V gene TRBV19; perhaps TRBD1 as D (5 bases). Trimming took 5 bases from V and 2 from J, leaving 18 bases between them. From germline, CDR1 is LNHDA and CDR2 SQIVND (reference sequence). The CDR3 sequence is 16 residues long. As DNA, the CDR3 is TGTGCCAGTAGTCTTAGCGGGGGACTACTAAACACTGAAGCTTTCTTT. Amino acids: CASSLSGGLLNTEAFF.

The chain uses TRBV7-8 and TRBJ1-2; D call uncertain. This CDR3 is 14 amino acids long. Germline V gene data show CDR1 as SGHVS and CDR2 as FQNEAQ. Trimming cost V 1 base and J 3 bases, with 9 bases left between them. As DNA, the CDR3 is TGTGCCAGCAGCTTAGAATCGAGTTACTATGGCTACACCTTC. Its protein product is CASSLESSYYGYTF.

This chain joins TRBV5-6 and TRBJ1-4; 7 nucleotides match TRBD1. The CDR3 totals 17 residues. V lost 2 bases, J lost 0 bases, and 7 bases stayed unmatched. The V gene's germline CDR1 is SGHDT and CDR2 YYEEEE. CDR3 protein: CASSLLGQVSTNEKLFF. The DNA for the CDR3 is TGTGCCAGCAGCTTACTCGGACAGGTCTCAACTAATGAAAAACTGTTTTTT.

In its sample, this clone was seen once. The chain joins TRBV30 to TRBJ2-3, with D unresolved. Trimming left V 1 base short and J 5 bases short, with 19 bases between. This CDR3 has 16 amino acids. The germline gives CDR1 GTSNPN, CDR2 SVGIG (reference sequence). CDR3: CAWSAPGFLPEDTQYF. CDR3 sequence (DNA): TGTGCCTGGAGTGCCCCCGGGTTTCTACCGGAAGATACGCAGTATTTT. Together with reference TRBV30 and TRBJ2-3, the CDR3 gives the full variable domain: SQTIHQWPATLVQPVGSPLSLECTVEGTSNPNLYWYRQAAGRGLQLLFYSVGIGQISSEVPQNLSASRPQDRQFILSSKKLLLSDSGFYLCAWSAPGFLPEDTQYFGPGTRLTVL.

This sequence joins TRBV30 and TRBJ1-6; D ambiguous. The germline gives CDR1 GTSNPN, CDR2 SVGIG (reference sequence). There are 12 residues in the CDR3. V gave up 3 bases and J gave up 7 bases, with 7 bases separating them. The CDR3 nucleotides are TGTGCCTGGAGGGATCGGAATTCACCCCTCCACTTT. Translating it yields CAWRDRNSPLHF.

This clone was counted a single time. The rearrangement links TRBV7-3 to TRBJ1-1; D remains ambiguous. The V gene's germline CDR1 is SGHTA and CDR2 FQGTGA. V dropped 1 base and J dropped 1 base, with 7 bases sitting between them. The CDR3 covers 14 residues. The CDR3 loop reads CASSLSGENTEAFF. For the CDR3, the DNA is TGTGCCAGCAGCTTAAGTGGCGAGAACACTGAAGCTTTCTTT. Full variable domain (remainder filled in from reference TRBV7-3 and TRBJ1-1): GAGVSQTPSNKVTEKGKYVELRCDPISGHTALYWYRQSLGQGPEFLIYFQGTGAADDSGLPNDRFFAVRPEGSVSTLKIQRTERGDSAVYLCASSLSGENTEAFFGQGTRLTVV.

The V and J genes are TRBV19 and TRBJ1-5; D is possibly TRBD1 (5 bases). V lost 9 bases to trimming and J lost 7 bases, with 19 bases between them. Germline assignment: CDR1 LNHDA and CDR2 SQIVND (reference sequence). The CDR3 is 14 amino acids. CDR3 loop: CASHSPQGMQPQHF. The DNA of the CDR3 is TGTGCCAGCCATTCCCCTCAGGGAATGCAGCCCCAGCATTTT.